This T cell receptor (beta chain) emerged from a study of blood T cell repertoires in COVID-19. Study processing details: Reference gene primer amplification in the assay estimated nucleated cell counts. TCRdb keeps only in-frame clones here, not all; method: immunoSEQ multiplex PCR. That table is the source of V, J and clone size, and D and trimming were worked out from the DNA. The repertoire holds 270,000 or so clones, about four fifths seen once, with 2.5% to 3.5% in the top ten. CDR3 length: 15 residues. With 6 bases clipped from V and 0 bases from J, the junction kept 2 bases outside the gene matches. Germline-derived CDR1 and CDR2 are KGHSH and LQKENI. This clone has only one observation.

The TCR sequence derives from a woman between 55 and 75 years old with active or convalescent COVID-19. Sequences were obtained from peripheral blood. The chain couples TRBV18 to TRBJ2-1; 10 nucleotides align to TRBD2. The CDR3 region is CASSSSGGSYNEQFF. The CDR3 DNA sequence: TGTGCCAGCTCCTCTAGCGGGGGCTCCTACAATGAGCAGTTCTTC.